This TCR beta chain was observed in a study of T cells in tuberculosis. Looking at the study overall: Samples predate treatment or fall within its first 7 days. Study results and limitations: Smaller distances to GMM-specific TCRs suggested their expansion in active tuberculosis. Active tuberculosis patients had shorter CDR3-alpha; the beta difference was nonsignificant.

Documented time point: new active TB diagnosis, blood taken before or within 7 days of starting treatment. Tuberculosis was confirmed by positive sputum smear and/or M. tuberculosis culture. Concerning this clone: The antigen remains unidentified.

The table came from immunoSEQ multiplex PCR; TCRdb's copy has only in-frame clones and leaves some out. The repertoire has 30,000 or so clones, 92% of them found once; the top ten carry 7%. The sample here was PBMCs, taken at tuberculosis diagnosis. The TCR was taken from an adult with tuberculosis. Some clones in this sample may be carry-over from other donors' samples.

DNA for the CDR3: TGTGCCAGCAGTTACTCGCAGGGCAGCTATGGCTACACCTTC. Its protein is CASSYSQGSYGYTF. This chain joins TRBV6-5 and TRBJ1-2; possible D gene TRBD1, 5 bases. The CDR3 has 14 residues. V gave up 0 bases and J gave up 4 bases, with 9 bases separating them. From germline, CDR1 is MNHEY and CDR2 SVGAGI.